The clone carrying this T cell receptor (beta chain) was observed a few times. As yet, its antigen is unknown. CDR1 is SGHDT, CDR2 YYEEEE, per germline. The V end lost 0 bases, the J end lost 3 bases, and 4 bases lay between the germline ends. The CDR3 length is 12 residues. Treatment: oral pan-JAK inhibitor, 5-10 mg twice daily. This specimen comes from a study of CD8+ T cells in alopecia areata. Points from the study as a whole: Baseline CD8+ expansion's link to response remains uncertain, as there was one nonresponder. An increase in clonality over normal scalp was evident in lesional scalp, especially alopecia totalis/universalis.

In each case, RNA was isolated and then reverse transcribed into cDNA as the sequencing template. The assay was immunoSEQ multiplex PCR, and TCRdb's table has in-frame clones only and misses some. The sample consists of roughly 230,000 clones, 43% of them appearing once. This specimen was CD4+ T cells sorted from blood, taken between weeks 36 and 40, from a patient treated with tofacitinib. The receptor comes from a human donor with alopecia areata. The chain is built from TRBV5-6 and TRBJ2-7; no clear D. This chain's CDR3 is CASSLVGYEQYF. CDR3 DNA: TGTGCCAGCAGCTTGGTGGGCTACGAGCAGTACTTC.